This T cell receptor (beta chain) was recovered during a study of blood T cell repertoires in COVID-19. Study summary: The cDNA or gDNA used as material had been derived from T cells, B-cell-depleted T cells, or PBMCs.

The table came from immunoSEQ multiplex PCR; TCRdb's copy has only in-frame clones and leaves some out. Counted here are almost 350,000 clones, more than 70% occurring once; the ten biggest clones make up 3% to 4.5%. The germline V gene has CDR1 DFQATT and CDR2 SNEGSKA (reference sequence). V dropped 5 bases and J dropped 7 bases, with 11 bases sitting between them. This CDR3 comprises 11 residues. The receptor's source is a woman aged 55-69 years with COVID-19, enrolled during active disease. V gene TRBV20-1 combines with J gene TRBJ1-2; possible D gene TRBD1, 6 bases. Material for sequencing was peripheral blood. This CDR3 reads CSASRTAGYTF. As DNA, the CDR3 is TGCAGTGCTTCAAGGACAGCTGGCTACACCTTC.